This TCR beta chain emerged from a study of PD-L1 blockade in urothelial cancer. Turning to the study itself: Every 3 weeks, patients received intravenous atezolizumab 1,200 mg, beginning 2014. Male sex and bladder-origin urothelial cancer characterized about 85% of the roughly 30 patients.

On this clone itself: Its antigen is not identified.

The assay was immunoSEQ multiplex PCR, and TCRdb's table has in-frame clones only and misses some. The data hold roughly 74,000 clones, with about nine tenths observed a single time. The study, taken as a whole, reports: Lower than median blood TCR clonality before treatment predicted better survival.

This CDR3 spans 19 amino acids. Trimming cost V 3 bases and J 2 bases, with 26 bases left between them. Germline CDR1 reads SGDLS; CDR2 reads YYNGEE. The chain couples TRBV9 to TRBJ1-2; D possibly corresponds to TRBD1 (5 bases). The TCR comes from a woman in her seventies with urothelial cancer. This specimen consisted of PBMCs, obtained around atezolizumab (anti-PD-L1) treatment. CDR3 in amino acids: CASSASSRGGVGRNYGYTF. The DNA for the CDR3 is TGTGCCAGCAGCGCAAGTAGTCGGGGGGGTGTCGGTCGAAACTATGGCTACACCTTC.